Listed below are T cell receptor beta chains from one sample, sequenced in a study of T-cell memory formation after mild COVID-19. TCRdb re-analysed the 5' RACE reads in MiXCR, keeping a single row per CDR3 protein. The profile shows under 450,000 distinct CDR3 sequences, 20% to 25% of them singletons. The sample was PBMCs or a T cell subset sorted from them (not recorded which). These receptors all stem from a man aged 18-30 years who had mild COVID-19 (a few samples of this study predate the infection). Cell type and time point are not known. CDR3s include the opening cysteine and the closing phenylalanine or tryptophan. The D gene is left open where the match is weak. The size entry is marked missing in some rows and otherwise reads once, few, many or a size class.

cdr3_nt: TGTGCCAGCGGCAACCATGCGGACACCGGGGAGCTGTTTTTT
cdr3_aa: CASGNHADTGELFF
d_call: .
clone_size: .
j_call: TRBJ2-2
v_call: TRBV5-5

cdr3_nt: TGCGCCAGCAGGAAAGGCATCCGGGAGCAGTACTTC
cdr3_aa: CASRKGIREQYF
d_call: .
clone_size: few
j_call: TRBJ2-7
v_call: TRBV5-1

cdr3_nt: TGTGCCAGCAGCTTAGTAGGGGACATCACTGAAGCTTTCTTT
cdr3_aa: CASSLVGDITEAFF
d_call: .
clone_size: .
j_call: TRBJ1-1
v_call: TRBV7-2

cdr3_nt: TGTGCCAGCACGACGTCTGGGCAGCCCCAGCATTTT
cdr3_aa: CASTTSGQPQHF
d_call: .
clone_size: .
j_call: TRBJ1-5
v_call: TRBV3-1

cdr3_nt: TGTGCCAGCAGCGCGACCGGACAGGGTGGAAATTCACCCCTCCACTTT
cdr3_aa: CASSATGQGGNSPLHF
d_call: TRBD1
clone_size: once
j_call: TRBJ1-6
v_call: TRBV7-2

cdr3_nt: TGTGCCAGCTCACCACTGGCGGACAGGCGTAATGAAAAACTGTTTTTT
cdr3_aa: CASSPLADRRNEKLFF
d_call: TRBD1
clone_size: many
j_call: TRBJ1-4
v_call: TRBV18

cdr3_nt: TGCGCCAGCAGCTTGATGGGACAGGGGTCTGATGGCTACACCTTC
cdr3_aa: CASSLMGQGSDGYTF
d_call: TRBD1
clone_size: .
j_call: TRBJ1-2
v_call: TRBV5-1

cdr3_nt: TGTGCCAGCAGGAACCTGGGACTAGCGGGGAACAATGAGCAGTTCTTC
cdr3_aa: CASRNLGLAGNNEQFF
d_call: TRBD2
clone_size: few
j_call: TRBJ2-1
v_call: TRBV12-3/TRBV12-4

cdr3_nt: TGTGCCAGCAGTGTTCCGGGGGGCGCGTATAATTCACCCCTCCACTTT
cdr3_aa: CASSVPGGAYNSPLHF
d_call: .
clone_size: .
j_call: TRBJ1-6
v_call: TRBV28

cdr3_nt: TGTGCCAGCAGCTTAGGCGGGGGGGTAAATGAGCAGTTCTTC
cdr3_aa: CASSLGGGVNEQFF
d_call: TRBD2
clone_size: few
j_call: TRBJ2-1
v_call: TRBV7-9

cdr3_nt: TGTGCCAGCAGTGGTCGGGACCAAGGGGAGACCCAGTACTTC
cdr3_aa: CASSGRDQGETQYF
d_call: .
clone_size: many
j_call: TRBJ2-5
v_call: TRBV25-1

cdr3_nt: TGCGCCAGCAGTCACCCGACCGGGACCCAACGGCAAGAGACCCAGTACTTC
cdr3_aa: CASSHPTGTQRQETQYF
d_call: .
clone_size: few
j_call: TRBJ2-5
v_call: TRBV23-1

cdr3_nt: TGTGCCAGCAGCCCAGGGTACACTGAAGCTTTCTTT
cdr3_aa: CASSPGYTEAFF
d_call: .
clone_size: few
j_call: TRBJ1-1
v_call: TRBV12-3/TRBV12-4

cdr3_nt: TGTGCCAGCAGCTTCGGAGAGCAGGGGCCAGAGGGCTACACCTTC
cdr3_aa: CASSFGEQGPEGYTF
d_call: .
clone_size: .
j_call: TRBJ1-2
v_call: TRBV7-9

cdr3_nt: TGCGCCAGCAGCCAAGATAACTACCCGGGGTTTGAGCAGTTCTTC
cdr3_aa: CASSQDNYPGFEQFF
d_call: .
clone_size: few
j_call: TRBJ2-1
v_call: TRBV4-1

cdr3_nt: TGTGCCAGCAGTTCATTTGACGAGCAGTACTTC
cdr3_aa: CASSSFDEQYF
d_call: .
clone_size: few
j_call: TRBJ2-7
v_call: TRBV12-3/TRBV12-4

cdr3_nt: TGCGCCAGCAGCCAAGAAACCTGGGCAGATACGCAGTATTTT
cdr3_aa: CASSQETWADTQYF
d_call: .
clone_size: many
j_call: TRBJ2-3
v_call: TRBV4-3

cdr3_nt: TGTGCCAGCAGCTTAGTGGGGAGCCGCACAGATACGCAGTATTTT
cdr3_aa: CASSLVGSRTDTQYF
d_call: .
clone_size: few
j_call: TRBJ2-3
v_call: TRBV11-2

cdr3_nt: TGCAGCGTTGAAGGGACAGGGTACGAAGAGCAGTTCTTC
cdr3_aa: CSVEGTGYEEQFF
d_call: TRBD1
clone_size: .
j_call: TRBJ2-1
v_call: TRBV29-1

cdr3_nt: TGTGCCAGCAGCCCCCGGAGCGCTGGGGGGGCGAGGAACATTCAGTACTTC
cdr3_aa: CASSPRSAGGARNIQYF
d_call: .
clone_size: few
j_call: TRBJ2-4
v_call: TRBV7-8

cdr3_nt: TGTGCCAGCAGCCCCCGGACGGGCGGGGAGCTGTTTTTT
cdr3_aa: CASSPRTGGELFF
d_call: .
clone_size: .
j_call: TRBJ2-2
v_call: TRBV14

cdr3_nt: TGTGCCAGCAGCGGAAACACCGTAGATACGCAGTATTTT
cdr3_aa: CASSGNTVDTQYF
d_call: .
clone_size: few
j_call: TRBJ2-3
v_call: TRBV9

cdr3_nt: TGCGCCAGCAGCGGCGGGACTAGCGGGTCCTTAAGGGAGACCCAGTACTTC
cdr3_aa: CASSGGTSGSLRETQYF
d_call: TRBD2
clone_size: few
j_call: TRBJ2-5
v_call: TRBV5-1

cdr3_nt: TGTGCCACCAGCAGATCTGCGGACAGGGACACAGATACGCAGTATTTT
cdr3_aa: CATSRSADRDTDTQYF
d_call: TRBD1
clone_size: .
j_call: TRBJ2-3
v_call: TRBV15